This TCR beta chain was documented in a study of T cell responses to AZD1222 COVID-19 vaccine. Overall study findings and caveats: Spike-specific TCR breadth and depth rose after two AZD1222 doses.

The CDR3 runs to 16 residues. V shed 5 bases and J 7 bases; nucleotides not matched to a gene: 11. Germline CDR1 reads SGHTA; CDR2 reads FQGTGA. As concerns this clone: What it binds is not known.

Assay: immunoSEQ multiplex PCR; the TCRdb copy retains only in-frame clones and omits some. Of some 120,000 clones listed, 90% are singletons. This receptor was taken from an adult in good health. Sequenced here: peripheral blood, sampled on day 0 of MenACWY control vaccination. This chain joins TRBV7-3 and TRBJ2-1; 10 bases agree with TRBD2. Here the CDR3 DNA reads TGTGCCAGCAGCCTGACTCCTAGCGGGGGACGAAATGAGCAGTTCTTC. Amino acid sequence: CASSLTPSGGRNEQFF.